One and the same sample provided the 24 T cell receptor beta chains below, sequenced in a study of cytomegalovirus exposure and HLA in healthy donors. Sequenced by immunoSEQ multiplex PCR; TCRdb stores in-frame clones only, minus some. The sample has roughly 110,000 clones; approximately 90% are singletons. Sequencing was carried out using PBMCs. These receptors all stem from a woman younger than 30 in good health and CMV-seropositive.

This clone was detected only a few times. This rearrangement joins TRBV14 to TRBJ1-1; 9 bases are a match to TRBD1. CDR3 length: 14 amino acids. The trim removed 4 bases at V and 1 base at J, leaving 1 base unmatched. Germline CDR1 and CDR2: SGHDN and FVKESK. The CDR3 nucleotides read TGTGCCAGCAGCCCACAGGGGGCGAACACTGAAGCTTTCTTT. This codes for CASSPQGANTEAFF.

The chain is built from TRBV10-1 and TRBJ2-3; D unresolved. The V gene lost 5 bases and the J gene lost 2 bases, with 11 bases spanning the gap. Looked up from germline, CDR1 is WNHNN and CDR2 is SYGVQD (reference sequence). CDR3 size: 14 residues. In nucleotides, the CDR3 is TGCGCCAGCAGTCCCTTTGAGTTCACAGATACGCAGTATTTT. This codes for CASSPFEFTDTQYF.

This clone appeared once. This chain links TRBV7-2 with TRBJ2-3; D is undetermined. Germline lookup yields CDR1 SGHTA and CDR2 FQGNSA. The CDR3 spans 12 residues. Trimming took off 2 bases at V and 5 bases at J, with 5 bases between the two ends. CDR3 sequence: CASSLFGDTQYF. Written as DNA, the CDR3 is TGTGCCAGCAGCTTATTCGGAGATACGCAGTATTTT.

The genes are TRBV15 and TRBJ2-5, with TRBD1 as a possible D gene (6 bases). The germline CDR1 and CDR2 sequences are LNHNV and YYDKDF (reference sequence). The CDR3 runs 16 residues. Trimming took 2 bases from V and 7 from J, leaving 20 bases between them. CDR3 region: CATSRPSAGGQGTQYF. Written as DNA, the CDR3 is TGTGCCACCAGCAGACCCTCAGCTGGGGGCCAGGGGACCCAGTACTTC.

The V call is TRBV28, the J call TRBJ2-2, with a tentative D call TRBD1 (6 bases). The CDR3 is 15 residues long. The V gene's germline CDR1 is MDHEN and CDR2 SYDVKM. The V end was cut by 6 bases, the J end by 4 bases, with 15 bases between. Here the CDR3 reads CASRAGTHVTGELFF. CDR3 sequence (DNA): TGTGCCAGCAGGGCCGGGACACACGTCACCGGGGAGCTGTTTTTT.

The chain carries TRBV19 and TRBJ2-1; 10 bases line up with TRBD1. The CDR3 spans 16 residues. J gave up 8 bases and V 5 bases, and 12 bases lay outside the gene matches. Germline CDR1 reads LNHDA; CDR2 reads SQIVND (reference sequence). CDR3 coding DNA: TGTGCCAGTAGTTTGGAGGTTGGGACAGGGGTTGATGAGCAGTTCTTC. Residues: CASSLEVGTGVDEQFF.

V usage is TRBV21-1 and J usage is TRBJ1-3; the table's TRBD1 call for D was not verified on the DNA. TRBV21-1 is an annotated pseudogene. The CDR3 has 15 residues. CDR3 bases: TGTGCCAGCAGCACGTACAGGGGGCCTGGAAACACCATATATTTT. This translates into CASSTYRGPGNTIYF.

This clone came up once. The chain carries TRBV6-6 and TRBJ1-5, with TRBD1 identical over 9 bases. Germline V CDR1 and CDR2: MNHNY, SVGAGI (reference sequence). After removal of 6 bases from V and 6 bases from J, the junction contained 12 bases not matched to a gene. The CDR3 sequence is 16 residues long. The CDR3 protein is CASRTGQGRSRQPQHF. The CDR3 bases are TGTGCCAGCAGGACGGGACAGGGCCGTTCCCGTCAGCCCCAGCATTTT.

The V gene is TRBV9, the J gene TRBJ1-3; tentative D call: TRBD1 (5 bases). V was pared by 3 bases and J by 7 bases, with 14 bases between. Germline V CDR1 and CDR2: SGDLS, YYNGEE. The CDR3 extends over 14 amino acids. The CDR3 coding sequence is TGTGCCAGCAGCGCTCTGGACACTCGGAACACCATATATTTT. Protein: CASSALDTRNTIYF.

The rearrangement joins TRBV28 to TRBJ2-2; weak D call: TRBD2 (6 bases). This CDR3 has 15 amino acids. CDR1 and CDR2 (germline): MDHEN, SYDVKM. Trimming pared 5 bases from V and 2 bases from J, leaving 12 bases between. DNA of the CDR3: TGTGCCAGCAGTCGCCCCGGGAGAAACACCGGGGAGCTGTTTTTT. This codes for CASSRPGRNTGELFF.

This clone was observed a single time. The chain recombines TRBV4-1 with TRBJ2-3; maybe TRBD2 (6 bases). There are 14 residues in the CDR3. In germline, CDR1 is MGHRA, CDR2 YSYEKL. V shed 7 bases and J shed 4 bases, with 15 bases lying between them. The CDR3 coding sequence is TGCGCCAGCACCCGAGGCCCGGGGGCAGATACGCAGTATTTT. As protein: CASTRGPGADTQYF.

The CDR3 sequence: CASSRTEASTEAFF. CDR3 coding DNA: TGTGCCAGCAGTCGGACAGAGGCGTCAACTGAAGCTTTCTTT. This sequence joins TRBV2 and TRBJ1-1, with TRBD1 as a possible D gene (6 bases). Germline-derived CDR1 and CDR2 are SNHLY and FYNNEI. The CDR3 covers 14 residues. V was shortened by 5 bases and J by 5 bases, with 15 bases between the two germline ends.

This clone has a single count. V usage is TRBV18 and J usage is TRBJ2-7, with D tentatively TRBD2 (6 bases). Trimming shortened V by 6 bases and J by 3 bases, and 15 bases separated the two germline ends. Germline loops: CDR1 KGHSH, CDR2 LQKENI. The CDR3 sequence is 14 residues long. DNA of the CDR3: TGTGCCAGCTCCCCCCCGGAGGGGAGCTACGAGCAGTACTTC. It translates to CASSPPEGSYEQYF.

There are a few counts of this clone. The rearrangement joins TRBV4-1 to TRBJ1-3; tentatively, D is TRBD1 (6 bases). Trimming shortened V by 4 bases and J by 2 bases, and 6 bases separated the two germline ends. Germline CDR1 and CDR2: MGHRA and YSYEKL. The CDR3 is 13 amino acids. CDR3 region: CASSPGAGNTIYF. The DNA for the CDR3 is TGCGCCAGCAGCCCAGGGGCTGGAAACACCATATATTTT.

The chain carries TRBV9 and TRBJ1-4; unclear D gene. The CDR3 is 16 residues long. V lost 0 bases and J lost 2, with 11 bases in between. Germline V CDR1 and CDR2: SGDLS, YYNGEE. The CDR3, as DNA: TGTGCCAGCAGCGTAGGGACCGGGAGGACTAATGAAAAACTGTTTTTT. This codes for CASSVGTGRTNEKLFF.

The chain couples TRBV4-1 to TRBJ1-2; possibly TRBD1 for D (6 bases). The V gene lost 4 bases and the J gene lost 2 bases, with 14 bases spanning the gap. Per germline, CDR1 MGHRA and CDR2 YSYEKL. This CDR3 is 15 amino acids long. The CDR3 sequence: CASSPRRTGNYGYTF. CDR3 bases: TGCGCCAGCAGCCCCCGCAGAACAGGGAACTATGGCTACACCTTC.

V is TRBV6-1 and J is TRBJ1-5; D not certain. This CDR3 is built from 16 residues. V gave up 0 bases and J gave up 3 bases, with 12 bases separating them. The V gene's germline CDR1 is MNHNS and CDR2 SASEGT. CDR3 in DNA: TGTGCCAGCAGTGAAGCTTTATGGCAGTCCAATCAGCCCCAGCATTTT. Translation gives CASSEALWQSNQPQHF.

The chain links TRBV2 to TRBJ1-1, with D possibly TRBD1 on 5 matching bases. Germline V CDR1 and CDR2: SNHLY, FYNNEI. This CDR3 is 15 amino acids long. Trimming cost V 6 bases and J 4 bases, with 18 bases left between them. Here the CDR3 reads CASRADSTDGTEAFF. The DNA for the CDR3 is TGTGCCAGCAGGGCCGACAGTACAGACGGCACTGAAGCTTTCTTT.

The CDR3 coding sequence is TGTGCCAGCAGCTTGGTTTCTAGCTCCTACGAGCAGTACGTC. Translated: CASSLVSSSYEQYV. The gene calls are TRBV5-6 and TRBJ2-7; D not certain. Looked up from germline, CDR1 is SGHDT and CDR2 is YYEEEE. V lost 0 bases and J lost 0, with 7 bases in between. This CDR3 region has 14 residues.

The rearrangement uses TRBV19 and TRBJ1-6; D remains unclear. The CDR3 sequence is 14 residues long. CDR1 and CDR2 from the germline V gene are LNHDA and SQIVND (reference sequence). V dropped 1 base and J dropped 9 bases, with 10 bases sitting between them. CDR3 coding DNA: TGTGCCAGTAGTATAGGTGGGCTGGGTTCACCCCTCCACTTT. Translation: CASSIGGLGSPLHF.

CDR3 in amino acids: CASSRRDRIKLFF. The DNA for the CDR3 is TGTGCCAGCAGTCGCCGGGACAGGATAAAACTGTTTTTT. The gene calls are TRBV28 and TRBJ1-4; 8 positions agree with TRBD1. The germline gives CDR1 MDHEN, CDR2 SYDVKM. There are 13 residues in the CDR3. With 5 bases clipped from V and 10 bases from J, the junction kept 6 bases outside the gene matches.

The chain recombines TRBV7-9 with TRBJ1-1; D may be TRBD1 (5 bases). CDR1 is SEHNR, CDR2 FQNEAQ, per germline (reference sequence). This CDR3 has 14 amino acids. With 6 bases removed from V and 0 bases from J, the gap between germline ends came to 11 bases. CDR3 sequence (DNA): TGTGCCAGCAGAACGGGACTCTTGAACACTGAAGCTTTCTTT. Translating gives CASRTGLLNTEAFF. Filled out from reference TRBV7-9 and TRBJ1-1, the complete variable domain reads DTGVSQNPRHKITKRGQNVTFRCDPISEHNRLYWYRQTLGQGPEFLTYFQNEAQLEKSRLLSDRFSAERPKGSFSTLEIQRTEQGDSAMYLCASRTGLLNTEAFFGQGTRLTVV.

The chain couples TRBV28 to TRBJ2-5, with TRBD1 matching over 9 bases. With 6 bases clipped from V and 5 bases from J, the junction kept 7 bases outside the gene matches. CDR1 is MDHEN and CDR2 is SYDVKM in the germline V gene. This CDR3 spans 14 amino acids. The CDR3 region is CASRSTGGLETQYF. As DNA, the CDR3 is TGTGCCAGCAGATCGACAGGGGGTTTGGAGACCCAGTACTTC.

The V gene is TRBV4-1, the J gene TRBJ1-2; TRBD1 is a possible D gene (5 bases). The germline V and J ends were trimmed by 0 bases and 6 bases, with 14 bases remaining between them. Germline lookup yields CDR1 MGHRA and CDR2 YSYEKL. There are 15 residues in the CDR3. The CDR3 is CASSQEAGWKDGYTF. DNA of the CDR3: TGCGCCAGCAGCCAAGAGGCAGGGTGGAAGGATGGCTACACCTTC.